Listed here are 10 T cell receptor beta chains from one sample, sequenced in a study of blood T cell repertoires in COVID-19. Libraries were prepared by immunoSEQ multiplex PCR; TCRdb keeps only in-frame clonotypes and omits some of them. The top ten hold just over 2.5% of the sample, which has approximately 78,000 clones, about nine tenths seen once. The sample consisted of peripheral blood. The source of these receptors is a man over 45 with COVID-19, enrolled during active disease.

V is TRBV25-1 and J is TRBJ2-1; 10 bases match TRBD2. CDR1 is MGHDK and CDR2 is SYGVNS in the germline V gene. The CDR3 is 16 amino acids. The trim removed 5 bases at V and 0 bases at J, leaving 4 bases unmatched. This CDR3 is CASSSSGRSSYNEQFF. In DNA, the CDR3 is TGTGCCAGCAGTAGTAGCGGGAGGAGCTCCTACAATGAGCAGTTCTTC.

This chain uses TRBV19 with TRBJ2-2; 10 bases map to TRBD2. V dropped 6 bases and J dropped 7; count of bases not matched to a gene: 20. The CDR3 consists of 19 residues. From germline, CDR1 is LNHDA and CDR2 SQIVND (reference sequence). CDR3 amino acids: CASRRPDTSGTLMGGELFF. In DNA, the CDR3 is TGTGCCAGTAGACGCCCCGATACTAGCGGGACTTTGATGGGCGGGGAGCTGTTTTTT.

This chain links TRBV7-6 with TRBJ2-2; no clear D. Trimming shortened V by 0 bases and J by 3 bases, and 8 bases separated the two germline ends. Germline V CDR1 and CDR2: SGHVS, FNYEAQ. The CDR3 length is 15 residues. CDR3 nucleotides: TGTGCCAGCAGCTTAGCGGGCGAATACACCGGGGAGCTGTTTTTT. It is translated as CASSLAGEYTGELFF. The full variable domain, with the rest looked up from reference TRBV7-6 and TRBJ2-2, is GAGVSQSPRYKVTKRGQDVALRCDPISGHVSLYWYRQALGQGPEFLTYFNYEAQQDKSGLPNDRFSAERPEGSISTLTIQRTEQRDSAMYRCASSLAGEYTGELFFGEGSRLTVL.

The chain is built from TRBV6-4 and TRBJ2-7; 7 nucleotides agree with TRBD2. The length of the CDR3 is 15 residues. In germline, CDR1 is MRHNA, CDR2 SNTAGT. V was clipped by 0 bases and J by 4 bases; unmatched bases: 6. DNA of the CDR3: TGTGCCAGCAGTGACTCCGGGCTAGCGGAATACGAGCAGTACGTC. Its protein product is CASSDSGLAEYEQYV.

This chain joins TRBV27 and TRBJ1-2; 8 nucleotides align to TRBD1. The ends lost 4 bases at V and 3 bases at J; junction bases unmatched: 7. CDR3 length equals 15 residues. Looked up from germline, CDR1 is MNHEY and CDR2 is SMNVEV (reference sequence). In DNA form, the CDR3 reads TGTGCCAGCAGTTGGACAGGGAGGGGGTACTATGGCTACACCTTC. Its protein product is CASSWTGRGYYGYTF.

The chain recombines TRBV2 with TRBJ1-2; 7 bases agree with TRBD1. V shed 0 bases and J 4 bases; nucleotides not matched to a gene: 5. From germline, CDR1 is SNHLY and CDR2 FYNNEI. CDR3 length: 15 residues. CDR3 in amino acids: CASSEALDRAYGYTF. Here the CDR3 DNA reads TGTGCCAGCAGTGAAGCCCTAGACAGGGCCTATGGCTACACCTTC.

The chain joins TRBV7-2 to TRBJ2-1, with 8 bases aligning to TRBD2. The CDR3 has 13 amino acids. CDR1 SGHTA and CDR2 FQGNSA come from the germline V gene. The V and J ends lost 4 bases and 5 bases, in that order; junction bases with no gene match: 1. CDR3 residues: CASSSGLDNEQFF. The CDR3 nucleotides read TGTGCCAGCAGCTCGGGACTAGACAATGAGCAGTTCTTC.

This clone was observed a handful of times. This chain joins TRBV15 and TRBJ2-5; perhaps TRBD2 as D (6 bases). The germline V and J ends were trimmed by 5 bases and 5 bases, with 30 bases remaining between them. The CDR3 length is 19 residues. The germline V gene has CDR1 LNHNV and CDR2 YYDKDF (reference sequence). The CDR3 DNA reads as TGTGCCACCAGCCCAAGGTTAGGACTATCCGGGAGACGGGGGGAGACCCAGTACTTC. It specifies CATSPRLGLSGRRGETQYF.

This rearrangement joins TRBV7-9 to TRBJ2-5, with 11 positions matching TRBD2. The CDR3 is made up of 16 amino acids. The germline CDR1 and CDR2 sequences are SEHNR and FQNEAQ (reference sequence). Trimming removed 0 bases from V and 3 bases from J; junction bases left unmatched: 3. The CDR3 region has the DNA TGTGCCAGCAGCTTAGCGTTACTAGCGGGAGAAGAGACCCAGTACTTC. The encoded protein is CASSLALLAGEETQYF.

The sample holds one count of this clone. The V call is TRBV7-9, the J call TRBJ2-5, with D perhaps matching TRBD1 (6 bases). Trimming removed 5 bases from V and 1 base from J, with 14 bases in between. The CDR3 has 15 amino acids. CDR1 is SEHNR and CDR2 is FQNEAQ in the germline V gene (reference sequence). The CDR3 DNA is TGTGCCAGCAGCCTCACGGGGACATCCCAAGAGACCCAGTACTTC. It encodes CASSLTGTSQETQYF. Based on the CDR3 plus reference TRBV7-9 and TRBJ2-5, the full variable domain is DTGVSQNPRHKITKRGQNVTFRCDPISEHNRLYWYRQTLGQGPEFLTYFQNEAQLEKSRLLSDRFSAERPKGSFSTLEIQRTEQGDSAMYLCASSLTGTSQETQYFGPGTRLLVL.